The rows below give T cell receptor beta chains drawn from one sample of a study of a mutant IDH1 vaccine in newly diagnosed glioma. Sequencing was performed with immunoSEQ multiplex PCR; in TCRdb, only in-frame clones are kept and a portion is missing. The sample has tens of thousands of clones; roughly 84% are singletons. These receptors lack a known antigen. The sample consisted of PBMCs, taken from a glioma patient whose treatment included an IDH1 peptide vaccine. The receptor set was obtained from a man aged 30 to 45 with glioma. The CDR3 runs from the conserved cysteine through the conserved F or W. The order of the fields is clone size, V gene, CDR3 protein. Where a row states a size, it is once, few, many or the class of an expanded clone; other rows omit it.

>-|TRBV18
CASSPLAGQANYGYTF
>-|TRBV5-4
CASSFAGGAKNIQYF
>-|TRBV5-6
CASSLPTGGTEAFF
>-|TRBV6-5
CASSSGTGSYNEQFF
>-|TRBV19
CASSISGASTEAFF
>-|TRBV29-1
CSVARPGAGNTIYF
>-|TRBV14
CASSQDPADTQYF
>-|TRBV5-1
CASSFGLWTDTQYF
>-|TRBV18
CASSPPSPETQYF
>-|TRBV11-3
CASSAGLAGKYEQFF
>-|TRBV6-5
CASSSLTGNNQPQHF
>-|TRBV7-9
CASTRQGGNTEAFF
>-|TRBV28
CASSSPGSGEETQYF
>-|TRBV27
CASSSMGAVFIYNEQFF
>-|TRBV25-1
CASSGDRGFEKLFF
>-|TRBV28
CASSTGTGGYEQYF
>-|TRBV27
CASSLGGGGTYEQYF
>-|TRBV15
CATSILNSDTEAFF
>-|TRBV7-6
CASSSYREEAFF
>-|TRBV6-5
CASSFRVSTDTQYF
>once|TRBV5-4
CASRQVLNSPLHF
>-|TRBV27
CASSLSDRGRTEAFF
>-|TRBV15
CATSRAFQTGQGARNYGYTF
>-|TRBV5-5
CASSFFSGGTGANVLTF
>-|TRBV19
CASSIGGVRTTQPQHF
>-|TRBV7-9
CASSTKVGNTEAFF
>-|TRBV7-9
CASSYKTGGLGTDTQYF
>-|TRBV6-5
CASGNTDTQYF